The 30 T cell receptor beta chains presented below share a single source sample, sequenced in a study of cytomegalovirus exposure and HLA in healthy donors. Primers: 60 Vbeta forward and 13 Jbeta reverse. Assay: immunoSEQ multiplex PCR; the TCRdb copy retains only in-frame clones and omits some. The sample lists 150,000 or so clones, about 80% occurring once. Sequences were obtained from PBMCs. The receptors come from a woman in her thirties or forties in good health and CMV-seronegative.

For the CDR3, the DNA is TGTGCCAGTAGTACCCCCGGGACAGGGGCTGAGGAGCAGTACTTC. Protein product: CASSTPGTGAEEQYF. This chain connects TRBV19 to TRBJ2-7; 10 bases are a match to TRBD1. Germline V gene data show CDR1 as LNHDA and CDR2 as SQIVND (reference sequence). The CDR3 is made up of 15 amino acids. J gave up 7 bases and V 4 bases, and 10 bases lay outside the gene matches.

The chain couples TRBV5-1 to TRBJ2-7, with 8 bases fitting TRBD1. V was pared by 4 bases and J by 1 base, with 7 bases of the junction left unmatched. This CDR3 is built from 15 residues. From germline, CDR1 is SGHRS and CDR2 YFSETQ. The DNA for the CDR3 is TGCGCCAGCAGCCCCGGACAGGGTGGTTCCTACGAGCAGTACTTC. Residues: CASSPGQGGSYEQYF.

The genes are TRBV29-1 and TRBJ2-7; tentatively, D is TRBD1 (6 bases). V dropped 6 bases and J dropped 2 bases, with 14 bases sitting between them. This CDR3 has 13 amino acids. The germline V gene encodes CDR1 SQVTM and CDR2 ANQGSEA. The CDR3: CSVLQGFPYEQYF. CDR3 nucleotide sequence: TGCAGCGTCCTCCAGGGGTTCCCCTACGAGCAGTACTTC.

The chain joins TRBV28 to TRBJ2-7; 9 bases fit TRBD1. Germline V lookup: CDR1 MDHEN, CDR2 SYDVKM. Trimming took 8 bases from V and 6 from J; bases not matched to a gene: 17. This CDR3 contains 16 residues. This CDR3 is CASSPPQQGAVGEQYF. The DNA of the CDR3 is TGTGCCAGCTCCCCCCCCCAACAGGGGGCTGTCGGCGAGCAGTACTTC.

This sequence joins TRBV7-6 and TRBJ1-6, with D possibly matching TRBD1 (6 bases). Per germline, CDR1 SGHVS and CDR2 FNYEAQ. Trimming stripped 5 bases from V and 7 bases from J, with 15 bases between. There are 15 residues in the CDR3. For the CDR3, the DNA is TGTGCCAGCAGCCGAACCAGGGGAGAGAATTCACCCCTCCACTTT. It codes for CASSRTRGENSPLHF.

The CDR3 bases are TGTGCCAGCAGACTCACTCCTTCACAGGGTGAGCAGTTCTTC. The encoded protein is CASRLTPSQGEQFF. The V call is TRBV2, the J call TRBJ2-1; possibly TRBD1 for D (6 bases). Germline CDR1 SNHLY, CDR2 FYNNEI. This CDR3 comprises 14 residues. Trimming took 6 bases from V and 9 from J, leaving 18 bases between them.

The chain recombines TRBV10-1 with TRBJ1-2; TRBD1 is a possible D gene (5 bases). CDR3 length: 14 residues. Trimming stripped 4 bases from V and 2 bases from J, with 11 bases between. Germline CDR1 reads WNHNN; CDR2 reads SYGVQD (reference sequence). CDR3 protein: CASSAGDGNYGYTF. The CDR3 region has the DNA TGCGCCAGCAGTGCGGGGGACGGAAACTATGGCTACACCTTC.

This clone was detected once. This chain uses TRBV4-3 with TRBJ1-1; TRBD1 agrees at 9 bases. V gave up 3 bases and J gave up 2 bases; unmatched junction bases: 4. Germline CDR1 is LGHNA and CDR2 is YSLEER. This CDR3 has 15 amino acids. The CDR3 region has the DNA TGCGCCAGCAGCCAGGGGACAGGGAAAAACACTGAAGCTTTCTTT. The encoded protein is CASSQGTGKNTEAFF.

This rearrangement joins TRBV30 to TRBJ1-5; 8 nucleotides match TRBD1. The germline V gene has CDR1 GTSNPN and CDR2 SVGIG (reference sequence). Trimming at V came to 4 bases and at J to 4 bases, leaving 3 bases not matched to a gene. The CDR3 loop spans 13 amino acids. CDR3 in DNA: TGTGCCTGGAACCGGGACAGGAATCAGCCCCAGCATTTT. As protein: CAWNRDRNQPQHF.

This clone was counted a single time. J is TRBJ2-7 and V is TRBV29-1; no clear D. Trimming removed 4 bases from V and 3 bases from J, with 10 bases in between. The germline gives CDR1 SQVTM, CDR2 ANQGSEA. The CDR3 has 12 amino acids. This CDR3 is CSVGSSGYEQYF. Here the CDR3 DNA reads TGCAGCGTTGGGTCTAGTGGCTACGAGCAGTACTTC.

The sample holds one count of this clone. The chain combines TRBV5-1 with TRBJ2-3, with D perhaps TRBD1 (6 bases). Per germline, CDR1 SGHRS and CDR2 YFSETQ. The V and J ends lost 0 bases and 2 bases respectively, with 10 bases between them. CDR3 length: 15 residues. The CDR3 coding sequence is TGCGCCAGCAGCTTGGGAGGACAGCTCACAGATACGCAGTATTTT. This gives the protein CASSLGGQLTDTQYF.

The chain joins TRBV7-3 to TRBJ2-3; 11 positions match TRBD2. Trimming cost V 3 bases and J 7 bases; bases outside gene matches: 3. This CDR3 comprises 14 residues. The germline CDR1 and CDR2 sequences are SGHTA and FQGTGA. CDR3 DNA sequence: TGTGCCAGCAGCTTGGGGACTAGCGGCAATACGCAGTATTTT. Its translation is CASSLGTSGNTQYF.

V gene TRBV19 combines with J gene TRBJ2-1; 13 bases match TRBD2. Trimming cost V 5 bases and J 2 bases; bases outside gene matches: 6. The CDR3 consists of 17 residues. The germline V gene encodes CDR1 LNHDA and CDR2 SQIVND (reference sequence). The CDR3 protein is CASSPRTSGGPYNEQFF. The CDR3 bases are TGTGCCAGTAGTCCACGGACTAGCGGGGGCCCCTACAATGAGCAGTTCTTC.

The chain uses TRBV27 and TRBJ1-5, with TRBD1 matching 8 bases. CDR3 size: 15 residues. With V trimmed by 2 bases and J by 7 bases, 7 bases remained unmatched. Looked up from germline, CDR1 is MNHEY and CDR2 is SMNVEV (reference sequence). The CDR3, as DNA: TGTGCCAGCAGTTTAGGCACAGGGGGTAAACAGCCCCAGCATTTT. Translating gives CASSLGTGGKQPQHF.

This sequence joins TRBV7-2 and TRBJ2-5, with a weak D call TRBD1 (6 bases). The J call could be wrong; TRBJ2-7 is a better fit for the DNA end. This CDR3 region has 14 residues. CDR1 SGHTA and CDR2 FQGNSA come from the germline V gene. Here the CDR3 reads CASSSPTGGYEQYF. The CDR3 DNA reads TGTGCCAGCAGCTCCCCGACAGGTGGATACGAGCAGTACTTC.

J is TRBJ1-5 and V is TRBV10-3; TRBD1 might be the D (5 bases). Between the trimmed V and J ends, which lost 4 bases and 7 bases, there was a span of 14 bases. CDR1 is ENHRY, CDR2 SYGVKD, per germline. This CDR3 region has 14 residues. CDR3 DNA sequence: TGTGCCATCAGTGGAACTCAGGGTGGGCAGCCCCAGCATTTT. Translated: CAISGTQGGQPQHF.

This clone was seen more than once but under ten times. The CDR3 bases are TGTGCCAGCAGTTACTCTAGCGGGAGGGAGCAGTTCTTC. It specifies CASSYSSGREQFF. This sequence joins TRBV6-6 and TRBJ2-1; 10 nucleotides agree with TRBD2. In germline, CDR1 is MNHNY, CDR2 SVGAGI (reference sequence). This CDR3 is 13 amino acids long. The V segment lost 0 bases and the J segment 10 bases; nucleotides outside the gene matches: 0.

The chain recombines TRBV29-1 with TRBJ1-1; D call uncertain. The CDR3 has 12 amino acids. Per the germline V gene, CDR1 is SQVTM and CDR2 is ANQGSEA. V was shortened by 4 bases and J by 1 base, with 7 bases between the two germline ends. The CDR3 loop reads CSVGRGNTEAFF. CDR3 coding DNA: TGCAGCGTTGGACGGGGGAACACTGAAGCTTTCTTT.

The V and J genes are TRBV18 and TRBJ2-7; TRBD2 is a possible D gene (6 bases). From germline, CDR1 is KGHSH and CDR2 LQKENI. The CDR3 length is 16 residues. Trimming removed 3 bases at V and 7 bases at J, with 22 bases between. CDR3 in amino acids: CASSPFIAATQGEQYF. The CDR3 DNA is TGTGCCAGCTCACCGTTTATAGCGGCGACGCAAGGAGAGCAGTACTTC.

The CDR3 region has the DNA TGTGCCAGCAGTATCTCGGGATCGGCCAAAAACATTCAGTACTTC. Translating gives CASSISGSAKNIQYF. The V gene is TRBV27, the J gene TRBJ2-4; a weak D match, TRBD2 (5 bases). Germline V gene sequence: CDR1 MNHEY, CDR2 SMNVEV (reference sequence). Trimming took 5 bases from V and 1 from J, leaving 12 bases between them. The CDR3 contains 15 residues.

The CDR3 loop reads CASRSIGQGHGYTF. In DNA, the CDR3 is TGTGCCAGCAGATCGATCGGACAGGGCCATGGCTACACCTTC. The rearrangement joins TRBV5-4 to TRBJ1-2; the match to TRBD1 covers 8 bases. Losses at the gene ends were 5 bases for V and 6 bases for J; bases not matched to a gene: 9. Per the germline V gene, CDR1 is SGHNT and CDR2 is YYREEE (reference sequence). CDR3 length: 14 residues.

The table lists this clone with a count of one. The rearrangement joins TRBV19 to TRBJ1-1; no reliable D call. The germline V gene has CDR1 LNHDA and CDR2 SQIVND (reference sequence). V was cut by 0 bases and J by 2 bases, with 4 bases left in between. This CDR3 spans 13 amino acids. The CDR3 DNA sequence: TGTGCCAGTAGTATAGACCTTAACACTGAAGCTTTCTTT. It yields the protein CASSIDLNTEAFF.

Ten or more counts support this clone. The V gene is TRBV7-2, the J gene TRBJ2-7, with TRBD2 matching 9 bases. V lost 2 bases, J lost 3 bases, and 8 bases stayed unmatched. Germline CDR1 is SGHTA and CDR2 is FQGNSA. This CDR3 region has 16 residues. The CDR3 spells CASSLMVAGELYEQYF. The CDR3 region has the DNA TGTGCCAGCAGCTTAATGGTAGCGGGGGAGCTCTACGAGCAGTACTTC.

V and J are TRBV11-3 and TRBJ2-2; TRBD1 agrees at 7 bases. Trimming at V came to 6 bases and at J to 4 bases, leaving 5 bases not matched to a gene. The CDR3 loop spans 14 amino acids. CDR1 and CDR2 from the germline V gene are SGHNT and YENEEA. CDR3 in DNA: TGTGCCAGCAGTAAGGGGGCGAGCACCGGGGAGCTGTTTTTT. Residues: CASSKGASTGELFF.

The table lists this clone with a few counts. The gene calls are TRBV28 and TRBJ1-2; D uncertain. Trimming shortened V by 1 base and J by 8 bases, and 5 bases separated the two germline ends. There are 11 residues in the CDR3. In germline, CDR1 is MDHEN, CDR2 SYDVKM. In DNA form, the CDR3 reads TGTGCCAGCAGTTTATCTCGGGGCTACACCTTC. It yields the protein CASSLSRGYTF.

This clone is deemed medium-sized. The identical CDR3 is also encoded by other nucleotide sequences in the sample. This chain links TRBV4-1 with TRBJ2-2, with 9 bases aligning to TRBD1. There are 18 residues in the CDR3. The V and J ends lost 1 base and 5 bases, in that order; junction bases with no gene match: 11. Per the germline V gene, CDR1 is MGHRA and CDR2 is YSYEKL. As DNA, the CDR3 is TGCGCCAGCAGCCAAGTCGGGACCGGGACAGGGCGGACCGGGGAGCTGTTTTTT. Its protein product is CASSQVGTGTGRTGELFF.

The chain is built from TRBV29-1 and TRBJ2-1; the match to TRBD1 covers 9 bases. The junction had 6 bases not matched to a gene; V was cut back by 6 bases and J by 3 bases. Germline loops: CDR1 SQVTM, CDR2 ANQGSEA. This CDR3 comprises 14 residues. The CDR3 DNA sequence: TGCAGCGTCCTGGGACAGGGCTACTACAATGAGCAGTTCTTC. It is translated as CSVLGQGYYNEQFF.

This clone was counted a single time. The sample holds other DNA sequences that translate to the same CDR3. The V call is TRBV28, the J call TRBJ2-5; the match to TRBD1 covers 7 bases. The J segment lost 2 bases and the V segment lost 4 bases, leaving 1 base of the junction unmatched. Germline CDR1 and CDR2: MDHEN and SYDVKM. The CDR3 is made up of 13 amino acids. The CDR3 loop reads CASSSGGQETQYF. The CDR3 nucleotides are TGTGCCAGCAGTTCAGGGGGTCAAGAGACCCAGTACTTC.

The chain is built from TRBV11-2 and TRBJ1-1; D gene unclear. The CDR3 extends over 13 amino acids. CDR1 is SGHAT, CDR2 FQNNGV, per germline. The V gene lost 7 bases and the J gene lost 1 base, with 10 bases spanning the gap. CDR3 sequence (DNA): TGTGCCAGCATGCCGAGGCAGAACACTGAAGCTTTCTTT. Amino acids: CASMPRQNTEAFF.

This sequence joins TRBV14 and TRBJ1-6; 7 bases align to TRBD1. The CDR3 runs 18 residues. Per germline, CDR1 SGHDN and CDR2 FVKESK. V lost 1 base and J lost 0; bases outside the gene matches: 6. The CDR3 protein is CASSQVRDRSSYNSPLHF. CDR3 sequence (DNA): TGTGCCAGCAGCCAAGTCCGGGACAGAAGCTCCTATAATTCACCCCTCCACTTT.